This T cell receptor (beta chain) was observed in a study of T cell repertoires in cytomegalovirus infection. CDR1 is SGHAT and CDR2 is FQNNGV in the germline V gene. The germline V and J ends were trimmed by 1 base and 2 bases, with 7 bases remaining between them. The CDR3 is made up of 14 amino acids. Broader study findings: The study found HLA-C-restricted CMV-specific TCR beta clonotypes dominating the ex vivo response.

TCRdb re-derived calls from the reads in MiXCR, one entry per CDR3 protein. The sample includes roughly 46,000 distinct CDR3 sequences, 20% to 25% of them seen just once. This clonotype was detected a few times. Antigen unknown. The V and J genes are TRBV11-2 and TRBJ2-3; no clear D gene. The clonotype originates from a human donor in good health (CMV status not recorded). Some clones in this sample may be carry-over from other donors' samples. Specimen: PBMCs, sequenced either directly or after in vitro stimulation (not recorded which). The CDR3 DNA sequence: TGTGCCAGCAGCTTAGTTCCATTCACAGATACGCAGTATTTT. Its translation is CASSLVPFTDTQYF. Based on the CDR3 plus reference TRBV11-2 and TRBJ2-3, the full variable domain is EAGVAQSPRYKIIEKRQSVAFWCNPISGHATLYWYQQILGQGPKLLIQFQNNGVVDDSQLPKDRFSAERLKGVDSTLKIQPAKLEDSAVYLCASSLVPFTDTQYFGPGTRLTVL.